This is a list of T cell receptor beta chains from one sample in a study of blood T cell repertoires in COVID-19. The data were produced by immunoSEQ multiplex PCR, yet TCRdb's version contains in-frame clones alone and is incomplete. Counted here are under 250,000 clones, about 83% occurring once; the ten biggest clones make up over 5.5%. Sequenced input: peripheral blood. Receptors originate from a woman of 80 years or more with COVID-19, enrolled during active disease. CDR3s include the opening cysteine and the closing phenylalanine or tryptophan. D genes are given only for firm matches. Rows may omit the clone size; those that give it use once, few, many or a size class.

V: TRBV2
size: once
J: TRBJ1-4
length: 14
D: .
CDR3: CASRLGATNEKLFF

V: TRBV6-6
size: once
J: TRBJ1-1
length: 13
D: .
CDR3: CASTRVRDTEAFF

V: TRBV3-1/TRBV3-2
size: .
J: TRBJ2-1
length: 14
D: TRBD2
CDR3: CASRLAGGLNEQFF

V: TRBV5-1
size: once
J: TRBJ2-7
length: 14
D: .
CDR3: CASSSGQATYEQYF

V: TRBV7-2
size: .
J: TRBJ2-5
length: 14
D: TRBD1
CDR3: CASSWNRGQETQYF

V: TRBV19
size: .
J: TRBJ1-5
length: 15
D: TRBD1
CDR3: CASSIRTGLDQPQHF

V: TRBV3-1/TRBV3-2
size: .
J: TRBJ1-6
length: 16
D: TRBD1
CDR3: CASSRSWTGDNSPLHF

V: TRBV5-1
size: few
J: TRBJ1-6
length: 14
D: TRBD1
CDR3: CASSTGQDNSPLHF

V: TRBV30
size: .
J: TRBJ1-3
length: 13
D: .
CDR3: CAWSLQVGNTIYF

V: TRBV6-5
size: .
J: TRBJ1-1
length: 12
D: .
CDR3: CASSNRNTEAFF

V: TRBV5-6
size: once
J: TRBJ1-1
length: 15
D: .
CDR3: CASSQTGDPNMNAFF

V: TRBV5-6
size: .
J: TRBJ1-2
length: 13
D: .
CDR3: CASRSDKEDGYTF

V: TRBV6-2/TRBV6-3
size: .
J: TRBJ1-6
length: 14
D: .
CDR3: CASSQSPSGSPLHF

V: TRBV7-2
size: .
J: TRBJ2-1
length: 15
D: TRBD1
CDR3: CASSLLGQGVNEQFF

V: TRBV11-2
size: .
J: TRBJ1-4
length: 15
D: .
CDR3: CASSLGGHTNEKLFF

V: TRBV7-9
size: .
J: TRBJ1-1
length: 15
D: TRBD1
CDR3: CASSLERGQGAEAFF

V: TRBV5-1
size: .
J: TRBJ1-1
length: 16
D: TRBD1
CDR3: CASSLPTGGWDTEAFF

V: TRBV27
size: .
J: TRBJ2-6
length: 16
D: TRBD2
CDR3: CASSISRGAGANVLTF

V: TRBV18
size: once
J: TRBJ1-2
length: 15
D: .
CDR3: CASSPNSGFNYGYTF

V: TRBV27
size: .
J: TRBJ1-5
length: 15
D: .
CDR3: CASRAGRLLDEPQHF

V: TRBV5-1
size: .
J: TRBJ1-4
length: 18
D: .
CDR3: CASSLSMGLGATNEKLFF

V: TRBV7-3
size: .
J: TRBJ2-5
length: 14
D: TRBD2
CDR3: CASSLSGGRETQYF

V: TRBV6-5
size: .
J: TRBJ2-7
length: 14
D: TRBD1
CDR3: CASRFRDREHEQYF

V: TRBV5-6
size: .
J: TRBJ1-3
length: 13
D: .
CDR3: CASSWRSGNTIYF

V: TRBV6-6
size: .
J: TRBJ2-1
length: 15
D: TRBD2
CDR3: CASSFRTSSNNEQFF

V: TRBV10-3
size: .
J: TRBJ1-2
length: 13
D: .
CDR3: CAISDQASYGYTF

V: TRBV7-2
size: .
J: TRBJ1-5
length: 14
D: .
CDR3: CASSSPGDYQPQHF

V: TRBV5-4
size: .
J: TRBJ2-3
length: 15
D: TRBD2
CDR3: CASSPFGGGTDTQYF